This T cell receptor beta chain was recorded in a study of cytotoxic CD8 clonotypes in ibrutinib-treated CLL. Assay used: immunoSEQ multiplex PCR; TCRdb lists only in-frame clones, some missing. The top ten hold roughly 16% of the sample, which has about 11,000 clones, roughly three quarters seen once. This sample comprised PBMCs, obtained at disease progression, from a patient treated with ibrutinib. The sequence came from a human donor with chronic lymphocytic leukemia.

Here the CDR3 reads CASSLQGAANYGYTF. The CDR3 coding sequence is TGTGCCAGCAGCTTACAGGGGGCCGCTAACTATGGCTACACCTTC. The V gene is TRBV7-2, the J gene TRBJ1-2; 8 bases line up with TRBD1. CDR3 length: 15 amino acids. The junction had 2 bases not matched to a gene; V was cut back by 2 bases and J by 0 bases. CDR1 and CDR2 from the germline V gene are SGHTA and FQGNSA.